This TCR beta chain was retrieved from a study of cytomegalovirus exposure and HLA in healthy donors. A few counts support this clone. Its specificity is not known. Notes on the study in general: Most TCR beta V segments were productive about 87% or about 30% of the time in an earlier analysis.

PCR employed 60 Vbeta and 13 Jbeta primers. The repertoire was sequenced with immunoSEQ multiplex PCR; TCRdb's copy has only in-frame clones and lacks some. Among 120,000 or so clones, just over 65% were seen once, and the ten largest hold less than 2%. CDR1 is KGHSH, CDR2 LQKENI, per germline. This CDR3 is 16 amino acids long. Deletions cut 3 bases from V and 2 bases from J, with 17 bases between. The receptor's source is a young man in good health and CMV-seronegative. This rearrangement joins TRBV18 to TRBJ2-7; no definite D call. Sequencing was done on a sample of PBMCs. The CDR3 sequence: CASSPLGSTLPYEQYF. In DNA, the CDR3 is TGTGCCAGCTCACCCCTCGGGTCGACGCTCCCCTACGAGCAGTACTTC.